The T cell receptor (beta chain) under discussion was sequenced for a study of OX40 agonist ivuxolimab in advanced cancers. Study results and caveats: In the expanded peripheral T cells, antigen specificity was never determined.

Notes on this clone: Antigen specificity is unknown. A read error may produce the germline difference seen at one junction end.

Germline CDR1 SGHTA, CDR2 FQGTGA. This CDR3 is 16 amino acids long. Libraries were prepared by immunoSEQ multiplex PCR; TCRdb keeps only in-frame clonotypes and omits some of them. The table includes roughly 100,000 clones, 90% to 96% detected once. The chain couples TRBV7-3 to TRBJ2-1; D perhaps matches TRBD2 (6 bases). This sequence originates from an adult with an advanced solid tumor such as melanoma, head and neck, liver or kidney cancer. Sequenced material: CD4+ or CD8+ T cells sorted from blood, taken in a trial of the OX40 agonist ivuxolimab. The CDR3 here is CASSLTLAGSYNEQFF. CDR3 sequence (DNA): TGTGCCAGCAGCCTAACCCTAGCCGGGAGCTACAATGAGCAGTTCTTC.